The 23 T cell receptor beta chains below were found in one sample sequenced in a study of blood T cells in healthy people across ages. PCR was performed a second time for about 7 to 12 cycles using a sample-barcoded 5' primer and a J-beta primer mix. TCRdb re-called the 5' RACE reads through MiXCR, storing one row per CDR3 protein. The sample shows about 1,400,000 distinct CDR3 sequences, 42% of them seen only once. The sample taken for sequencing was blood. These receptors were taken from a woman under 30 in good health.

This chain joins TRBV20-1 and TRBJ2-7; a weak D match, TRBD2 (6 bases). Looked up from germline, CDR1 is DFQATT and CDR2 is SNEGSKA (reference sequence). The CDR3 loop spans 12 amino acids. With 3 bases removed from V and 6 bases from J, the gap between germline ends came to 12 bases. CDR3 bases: TGCAGTGCTAGTTTCGGGCGGGGCGAGCAGTACTTC. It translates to CSASFGRGEQYF.

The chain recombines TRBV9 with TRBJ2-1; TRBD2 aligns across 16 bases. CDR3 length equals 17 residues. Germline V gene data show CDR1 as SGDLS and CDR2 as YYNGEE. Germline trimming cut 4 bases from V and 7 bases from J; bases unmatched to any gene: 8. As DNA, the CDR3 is TGTGCCAGCAGCATCGGGACTAGCGGGAGGGCCCAAAATGAGCAGTTCTTC. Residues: CASSIGTSGRAQNEQFF.

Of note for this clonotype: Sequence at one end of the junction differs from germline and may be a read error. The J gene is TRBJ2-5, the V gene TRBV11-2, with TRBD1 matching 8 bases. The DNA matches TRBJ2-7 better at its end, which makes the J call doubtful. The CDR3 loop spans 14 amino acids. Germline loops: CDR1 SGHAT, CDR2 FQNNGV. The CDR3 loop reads CAGRHDRGISEQYF. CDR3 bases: TGTGCCGGCAGACATGACAGGGGTATAAGCGAGCAGTACTTC.

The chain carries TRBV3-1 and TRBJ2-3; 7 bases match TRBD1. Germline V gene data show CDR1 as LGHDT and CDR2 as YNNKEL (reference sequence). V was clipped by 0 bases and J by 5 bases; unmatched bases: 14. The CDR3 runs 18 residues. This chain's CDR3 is CASSQDGGQSIRGDTQYF. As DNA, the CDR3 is TGTGCCAGCAGCCAAGATGGGGGACAGTCGATCCGGGGAGATACGCAGTATTTT.

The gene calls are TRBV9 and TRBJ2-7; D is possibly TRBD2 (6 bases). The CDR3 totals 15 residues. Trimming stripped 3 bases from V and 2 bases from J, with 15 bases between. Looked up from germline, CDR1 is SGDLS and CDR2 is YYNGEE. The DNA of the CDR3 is TGTGCCAGCAGCGCCTCCGGGACTGCCGCCTACGAGCAGTACTTC. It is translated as CASSASGTAAYEQYF.

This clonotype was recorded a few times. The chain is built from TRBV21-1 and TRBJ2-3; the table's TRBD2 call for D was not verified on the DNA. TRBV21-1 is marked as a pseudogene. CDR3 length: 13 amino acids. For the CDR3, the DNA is TGTGCCTGTCAAATTAGCGTGGCAGATACGCAGTATTTT. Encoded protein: CACQISVADTQYF.

For the CDR3, the DNA is TGTGCCACCAGCAGAGATTTAGGGACAGGGTTTAATTCACCCCTCCACTTT. This translates into CATSRDLGTGFNSPLHF. The chain links TRBV15 to TRBJ1-6; 9 bases line up with TRBD1. V shed 0 bases, J shed 6 bases, and the junction held 6 bases outside the gene matches. This CDR3 has 17 amino acids. Germline values: CDR1 LNHNV, CDR2 YYDKDF (reference sequence).

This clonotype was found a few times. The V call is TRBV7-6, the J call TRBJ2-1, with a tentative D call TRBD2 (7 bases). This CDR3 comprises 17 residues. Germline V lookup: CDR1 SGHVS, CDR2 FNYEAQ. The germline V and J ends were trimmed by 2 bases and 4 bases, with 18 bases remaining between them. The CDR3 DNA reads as TGTGCCAGCAGCTTATCTGGGGGGGGCGACTATTACAATGAGCAGTTCTTC. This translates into CASSLSGGGDYYNEQFF. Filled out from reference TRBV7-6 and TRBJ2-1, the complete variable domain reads GAGVSQSPRYKVTKRGQDVALRCDPISGHVSLYWYRQALGQGPEFLTYFNYEAQQDKSGLPNDRFSAERPEGSISTLTIQRTEQRDSAMYRCASSLSGGGDYYNEQFFGPGTRLTVL.

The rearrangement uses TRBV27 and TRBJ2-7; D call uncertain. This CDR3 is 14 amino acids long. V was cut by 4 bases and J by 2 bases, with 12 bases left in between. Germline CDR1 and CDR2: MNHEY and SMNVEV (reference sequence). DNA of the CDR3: TGTGCCAGCAGTTGGTCTCCCGGAACCTACGAGCAGTACTTC. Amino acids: CASSWSPGTYEQYF.

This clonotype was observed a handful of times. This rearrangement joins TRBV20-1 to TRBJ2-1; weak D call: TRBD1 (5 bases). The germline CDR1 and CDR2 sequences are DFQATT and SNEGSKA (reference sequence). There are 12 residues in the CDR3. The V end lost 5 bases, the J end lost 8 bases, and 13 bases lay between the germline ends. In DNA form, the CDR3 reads TGCAGTGCTGAAGGGGTTGGAGATGAGCAGTTCTTC. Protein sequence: CSAEGVGDEQFF.

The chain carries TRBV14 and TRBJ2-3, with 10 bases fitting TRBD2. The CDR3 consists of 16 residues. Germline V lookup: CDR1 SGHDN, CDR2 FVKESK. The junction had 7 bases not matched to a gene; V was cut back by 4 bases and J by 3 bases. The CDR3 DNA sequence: TGTGCCAGCAGCCCGGACGGGACTAGCGTGACAGATACGCAGTATTTT. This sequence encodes CASSPDGTSVTDTQYF.

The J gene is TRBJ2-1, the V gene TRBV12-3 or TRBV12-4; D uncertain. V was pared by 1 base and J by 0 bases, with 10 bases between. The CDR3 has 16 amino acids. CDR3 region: CASSLVLPSSYNEQFF. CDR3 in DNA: TGTGCCAGCAGTTTAGTACTACCTAGCTCCTACAATGAGCAGTTCTTC.

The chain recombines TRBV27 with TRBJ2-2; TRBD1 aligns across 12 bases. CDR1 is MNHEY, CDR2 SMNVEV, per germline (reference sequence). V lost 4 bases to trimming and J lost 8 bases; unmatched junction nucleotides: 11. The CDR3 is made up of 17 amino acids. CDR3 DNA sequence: TGTGCCAGCAGTTCCTTCCCGGGACAGGGGGCGGAGGGGGAGCTGTTTTTT. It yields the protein CASSSFPGQGAEGELFF.

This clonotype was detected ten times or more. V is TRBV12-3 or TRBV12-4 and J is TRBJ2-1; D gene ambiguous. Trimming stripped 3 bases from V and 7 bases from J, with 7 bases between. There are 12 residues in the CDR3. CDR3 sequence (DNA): TGTGCCAGCAGTTTGACCGGGAATGAGCAGTTCTTC. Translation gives CASSLTGNEQFF.

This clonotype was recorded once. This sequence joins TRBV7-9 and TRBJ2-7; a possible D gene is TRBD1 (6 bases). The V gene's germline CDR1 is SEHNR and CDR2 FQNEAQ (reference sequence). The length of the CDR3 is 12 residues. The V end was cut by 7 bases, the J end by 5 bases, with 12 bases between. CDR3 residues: CASKTGFNEQYF. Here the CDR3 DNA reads TGTGCCAGCAAAACAGGGTTCAACGAGCAGTACTTC.

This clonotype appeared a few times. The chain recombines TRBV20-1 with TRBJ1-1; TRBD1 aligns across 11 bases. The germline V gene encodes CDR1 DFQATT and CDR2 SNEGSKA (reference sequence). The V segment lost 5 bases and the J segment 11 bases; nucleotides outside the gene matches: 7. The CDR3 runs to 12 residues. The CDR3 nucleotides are TGCAGTGCTCTCGGACAGGGGGCGGGCGCTTTCTTT. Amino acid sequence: CSALGQGAGAFF.

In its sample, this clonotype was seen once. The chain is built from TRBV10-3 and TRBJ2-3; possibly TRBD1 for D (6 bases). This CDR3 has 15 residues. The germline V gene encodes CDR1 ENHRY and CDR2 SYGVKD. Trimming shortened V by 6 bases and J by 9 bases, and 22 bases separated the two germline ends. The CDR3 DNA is TGTGCCATCAGCGACGCGGACAGCCCCCCGGGAACGCAGTATTTT. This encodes CAISDADSPPGTQYF.

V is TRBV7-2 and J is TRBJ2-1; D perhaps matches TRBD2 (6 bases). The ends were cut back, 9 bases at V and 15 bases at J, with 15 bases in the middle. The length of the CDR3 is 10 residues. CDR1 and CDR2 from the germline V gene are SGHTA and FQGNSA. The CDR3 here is CASRLVDLFF. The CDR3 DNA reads TGTGCCAGTAGACTAGTCGATCTGTTCTTC.

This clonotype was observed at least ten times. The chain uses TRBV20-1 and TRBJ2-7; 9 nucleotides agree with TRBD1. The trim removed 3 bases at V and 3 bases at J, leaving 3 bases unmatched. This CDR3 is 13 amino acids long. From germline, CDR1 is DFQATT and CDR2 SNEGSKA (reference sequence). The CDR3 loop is CSARDRGDYEQYF. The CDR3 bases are TGCAGTGCTAGGGACAGGGGTGACTACGAGCAGTACTTC.

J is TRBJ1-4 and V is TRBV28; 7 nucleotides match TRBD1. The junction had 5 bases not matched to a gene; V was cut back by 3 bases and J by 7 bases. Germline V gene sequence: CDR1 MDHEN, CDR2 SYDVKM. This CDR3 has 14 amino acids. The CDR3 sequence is CASSLGTVLEKLFF. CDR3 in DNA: TGTGCCAGCAGTTTGGGGACAGTCCTTGAAAAACTGTTTTTT.

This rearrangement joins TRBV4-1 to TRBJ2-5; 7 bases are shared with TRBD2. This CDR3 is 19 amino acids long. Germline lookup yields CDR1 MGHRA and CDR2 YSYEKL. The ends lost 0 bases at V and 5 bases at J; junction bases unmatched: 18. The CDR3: CASSQEGSGLRERAETQYF. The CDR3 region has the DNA TGCGCCAGCAGCCAAGAAGGGTCGGGTTTGCGGGAGAGAGCGGAGACCCAGTACTTC.

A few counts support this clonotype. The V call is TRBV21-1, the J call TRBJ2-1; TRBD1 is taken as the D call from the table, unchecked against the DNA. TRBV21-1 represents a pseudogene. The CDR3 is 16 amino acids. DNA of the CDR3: TGTGCCAGCAGGGGGGTTGGACAGGGTTATGCGAATGAGCAGTTCTTC. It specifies CASRGVGQGYANEQFF.

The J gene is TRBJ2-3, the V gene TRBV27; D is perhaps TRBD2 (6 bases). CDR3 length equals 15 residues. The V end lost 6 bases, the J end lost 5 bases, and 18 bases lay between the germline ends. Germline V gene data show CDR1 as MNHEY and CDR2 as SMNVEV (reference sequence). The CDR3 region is CASSFRRGWGDTQYF. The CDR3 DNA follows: TGTGCCAGCAGCTTTAGGAGGGGCTGGGGAGATACGCAGTATTTT.